This paragraph reports one T cell receptor beta chain. Its antigen is not yet known. Base qualities are not recorded, but no much larger clone differs from it by a single base. There are 13 amino acids in the CDR3, from cysteine to phenylalanine inclusive. Here the CDR3 DNA is all that survives: 39 bases in frame from base 1. Ends trimmed: V by 6 bases, J by 1 base; bases unmatched to a gene: 2. As encoded in the germline V gene (reference sequence), CDR1 is LGHDT while CDR2 is YNNKEL. This record comes from a study of blood T cell repertoires in COVID-19 (dated by TCRdb to about 2020). About the study as a whole: Collaborator samples came from the United States, Italy and Spain and covered acute and convalescent phases of COVID-19. HLA class I and class II types, where available, came from metadata supplied by the sample provider rather than from assay-based typing. Samples were obtained from the ongoing ImmuneRACE study (first 160 participants) and from approximately 1,200 subjects provided by 6 global collaborators. The repertoires were released in a freely available public database intended as a resource for research on the immune response to SARS-CoV-2. Sample metadata almost always included a de-identified subject ID, COVID-19 status, age in years and sex. The material from the prospective study consisted of cDNA or gDNA derived from T cells, B-cell-depleted T cells, or PBMCs. Subjects who had been exposed to COVID-19, were actively infected with it, or had recovered from it provided the deeply sampled blood TCRbeta repertoires that made up the dataset.

At one collaborating source in Seattle, patients were enrolled during active infection and were followed longitudinally through the course of disease. Collaborating institutions collected whole blood in K2EDTA tubes following their own protocols. For TCRbeta analysis, collaborators shipped samples in one of three forms: frozen whole blood, isolated PBMCs, or DNA extracted from either of those sample types. What the authors observed across the whole study: Clinical and demographic metadata were provided uncurated, with the amount varying by source and participant.

TCRbeta CDR3 regions were amplified from genomic DNA using the immunoSEQ Assay, a bias-controlled multiplex PCR. For the original study's pipeline: The number of nucleated cells in each sample was estimated from the amplification of reference gene primers within the assay. To quantify the absolute abundance of each unique TCRbeta CDR3 rearrangement, sequence reads were collapsed and filtered. For each sample, productive Simpson clonality was calculated as the square root of Simpson's diversity index over productive rearrangements. The table comes from immuneACCESS by way of TCRdb, which keeps in-frame sequences with V and J called. Part of the clones is missing from these tables; in studies checked, under half for an unresolved V gene and the rest for unknown reasons. V and J calls and clone size are copied from that table; D and trimming were computed from the DNA. Here the sample has roughly 100,000 clones; less than 80% occur a single time. 6.2% of the sample goes to the ten largest clones.

The sequence was collected from a man at least 80 years old with COVID-19, enrolled during active disease. The V and J genes are TRBV3-1 (or the pseudogene TRBV3-2) and TRBJ1-1, with 7 central nucleotides matching TRBD1. The sequencing input was peripheral blood. CDR3 sequence: CASSRDRNTEAFF. The sequence in DNA is TGTGCCAGCAGTCGGGACAGGAACACTGAAGCTTTCTTT.